The clone carrying this TCR beta chain has a count of ten or more. Its matching antigen is unknown. The CDR3 totals 15 residues. The germline V and J ends were trimmed by 5 bases and 0 bases, with 14 bases remaining between them. CDR1 is SGHRS and CDR2 is YFSETQ in the germline V gene. A second roughly 6 to 11 cycle PCR used barcoded and J-beta primers. TCRdb fed the 5' RACE reads into MiXCR, producing one record per CDR3 protein. Here the sample spans 780,000 or so distinct CDR3 sequences, roughly 25% being singletons. The sample originates from a study of blood T cells in healthy people across ages. Findings of the study overall: Samples with more naive T cells showed higher observed beta diversity. Higher diversity, along with more naive CD4+ cells, distinguished long-lived donors from aged donors.

The sample was also reused in another study, on T cells of mothers and their children. That source adds: Per mother, over 8 million TCR beta CDR3 reads were obtained; per child, around 2.9 million. For unrelated pairs as for related ones, thymic selection shapes TCR recombination output similarly.

The clonotype comes from a boy between 10 and 17 years old in good health. The sequencing input was blood. The rearrangement joins TRBV5-1 to TRBJ1-1, with D perhaps matching TRBD1 (6 bases). Written as DNA, the CDR3 is TGCGCCAGCAGTTACCAAGGGGGTATGAACACTGAAGCTTTCTTT. It translates to CASSYQGGMNTEAFF.